The subject of this entry is one TCR beta chain. Antigen specificity is unknown. The data stem from a study of cytomegalovirus exposure and HLA in healthy donors. Study results and limitations: Overall, some 160 TCR beta chains were annotated as cytomegalovirus-associated.

Both 60 Vbeta primers and 13 Jbeta primers went into the PCR. Using immunoSEQ multiplex PCR, the repertoire was profiled, and TCRdb retains in-frame clones only, with some absent. The sample carries hundreds of thousands of clones, just under 80% recorded once. This CDR3 contains 16 residues. Per the germline V gene, CDR1 is SGHRS and CDR2 is YFSETQ. V gave up 1 base and J gave up 6 bases; unmatched junction bases: 9. The specimen was PBMCs. The chain has TRBV5-1 and TRBJ2-2; 7 positions agree with TRBD1. The receptor's source is a boy younger than 18 in good health and CMV-seronegative. CDR3 coding DNA: TGCGCCAGCAGCTTGCTTGCAGGGGGAGTATCCGGGGAGCTGTTTTTT. This gives the protein CASSLLAGGVSGELFF.